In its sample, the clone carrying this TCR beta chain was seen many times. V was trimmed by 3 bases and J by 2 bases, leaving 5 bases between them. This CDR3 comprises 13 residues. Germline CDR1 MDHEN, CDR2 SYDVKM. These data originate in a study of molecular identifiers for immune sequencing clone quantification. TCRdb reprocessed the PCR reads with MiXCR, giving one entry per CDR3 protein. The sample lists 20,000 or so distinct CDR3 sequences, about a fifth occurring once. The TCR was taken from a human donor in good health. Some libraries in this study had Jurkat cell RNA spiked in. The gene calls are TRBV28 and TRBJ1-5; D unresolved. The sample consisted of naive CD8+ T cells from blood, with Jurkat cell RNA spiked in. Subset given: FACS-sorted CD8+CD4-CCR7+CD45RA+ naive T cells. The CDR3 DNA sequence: TGTGCCAGCAGTTTTTCAGGCAATCAGCCCCAGCATTTT. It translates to CASSFSGNQPQHF.